Sequencing of this T cell receptor (beta chain) was carried out in a study of beta chain features in type 1 diabetes (dated by TCRdb to between 2017 and 2018). Regarding the research as a whole: No differences in mean age, gender distribution, total cell number or subset yield were found between patients and healthy donors. A total of about 100,000,000 sorted cells were examined across all samples, and RNA yield correlated strongly with the number of cells per subset. The study compared TCRB repertoires of sorted circulating CD4+ T cell subsets between recently diagnosed type 1 diabetes patients and matched healthy donors. Regulatory and stem cell-like memory subsets were obtained from only 8 patients and roughly 8 healthy donors, while naive and central memory subsets were obtained from all 30 or so donors.

The CDR3 measures 13 amino acids from cysteine to phenylalanine. Of all the DNA, just the CDR3 is kept, 39 bases in frame from base 1. The CDR1 and CDR2 encoded by the germline V gene (reference sequence) are MNHEY and SMNVEV. At the junction V is shortened by 4 bases and J by 12 bases; bases outside the gene matches: 9. The High Capacity cDNA Reverse Transcription Kit was used to reverse transcribe all of the isolated RNA, meaning that expressed TCRB transcripts were what got sequenced. Deep immunoSEQ sequencing was performed on naive, central memory and regulatory T cell samples, with an average of roughly 3.3 million total reads per sample. Sorted cells were lysed in RLT buffer and RNA was extracted with DNase-treated RNeasy Micro or Mini kits, depending on cell number. Each cell subset was processed on its own to prevent cross-contamination, while patient and healthy donor samples were processed together. The immunoSEQ multiplex PCR was used to amplify TCRB sequences from cDNA, yielding 87-bp fragments that span the CDR3 region. Sequencing of the amplicons was performed on the Illumina HiSeq platform. The study's processing was this. PCR bias was corrected computationally using synthetic template baselines, and reads within Hamming distance 2 were collapsed, with unmergeable singletons discarded. By aligning reads against IMGT, V, D and J genes, CDR3 length, and insertions or deletions at six rearrangement sites were assigned. Clonotype counts were normalized to sorted cell number within each subset before computing true diversity and Gini coefficients with the tcR R package. The overlap coefficient, calculated on TCRB nucleotide sequences, was used to measure repertoire sharing. As a proxy for the pre-selection repertoire, out-of-frame TCRB sequences from naive cells were analyzed. Held by TCRdb, this immuneACCESS table contains in-frame sequences only and omits some clones. Under half of the omission traces to an unresolved V gene where checked; the cause of the rest is unknown. The V and J calls and clone size were taken over from that table, and D and trimming were inferred from the DNA. Here the sample has 350,000 to 450,000 clones; roughly 15% occur a single time. Of the sample, 0.019% falls within the top ten clones.

To note about this clone: Which antigen it targets is not known. No base qualities exist here, and no much larger clone lies one base off it.

Broad study findings and their caveats: PCR may preferentially amplify shorter templates, but because patient and control samples were amplified and corrected together, any resulting skew would affect both groups equally. At VDJ recombination sites, type 1 diabetes patients had fewer insertions and more deleted nucleotides, which implies abnormalities in thymic rearrangement. HLA sub-analyses involved small numbers of individuals, so any influence of HLA type on TCRB rearrangement remained unresolved. The naive, central memory and regulatory TCRB repertoires appeared to resemble one another more closely among patients than among healthy donors. Sequencing cDNA rather than genomic DNA could over-represent highly expressing activated cells, although activation and CD3 levels did not differ between groups. In all four CD4+ subsets, TCRB CDR3 length was moderately but significantly shorter in type 1 diabetes patients.

Each donor gave one peripheral blood draw, roughly 120 mL on average, collected into heparinised tubes. A BD FACSAria II and a panel including CD45RO, CCR7, CD25, CD127, CD95 and CD27 were used to sort naive, central memory, regulatory and stem cell-like memory CD4+ T cells. A purity above 95% was achieved for all sorted populations. PBMCs were isolated immediately by Lymphoprep density gradient centrifugation and stained directly without culture. So that batch effects would be minimized, each experiment stained and sorted samples in pairs, pairing one healthy donor with one patient. The sequence came from a woman between 18 and 30 years old in good health. The V and J segments used are TRBV27 and TRBJ2-3, with 8 junctional bases fitting TRBD2. The specimen was naive CD4+ T cells from blood. What the cell subset or site label conveys for this sample: true naive CD4+ T cells. The DNA sequence is as follows: TGTGCCAGCAGTTCAGGGACTAGAAGGGTTCAGTATTTT. This is translated as CASSSGTRRVQYF.